This TCR beta chain was documented in a study of blood T cells in healthy people across ages. Germline V gene lookup returns CDR1 SGHDT and CDR2 YYEEEE. The J segment lost 9 bases and the V segment lost 4 bases, leaving 21 bases of the junction unmatched. This CDR3 has 19 residues. A sample-barcoded 5' primer and a J-beta primer mix were used in a second PCR of about 6 to 12 cycles. TCRdb used MiXCR to reprocess the 5' RACE reads, holding one entry per CDR3 protein. The sample holds about 1.4 million distinct CDR3 sequences, 59% seen once. Sequencing used blood. This chain links TRBV5-6 with TRBJ2-1; 11 positions agree with TRBD2. The source is a man aged 18 to 35 in good health. CDR3 residues: CASSGGGRTATSGSREQFF. The CDR3 coding sequence is TGTGCCAGCAGCGGGGGGGGACGGACGGCTACTAGCGGGAGTCGTGAGCAGTTCTTC.